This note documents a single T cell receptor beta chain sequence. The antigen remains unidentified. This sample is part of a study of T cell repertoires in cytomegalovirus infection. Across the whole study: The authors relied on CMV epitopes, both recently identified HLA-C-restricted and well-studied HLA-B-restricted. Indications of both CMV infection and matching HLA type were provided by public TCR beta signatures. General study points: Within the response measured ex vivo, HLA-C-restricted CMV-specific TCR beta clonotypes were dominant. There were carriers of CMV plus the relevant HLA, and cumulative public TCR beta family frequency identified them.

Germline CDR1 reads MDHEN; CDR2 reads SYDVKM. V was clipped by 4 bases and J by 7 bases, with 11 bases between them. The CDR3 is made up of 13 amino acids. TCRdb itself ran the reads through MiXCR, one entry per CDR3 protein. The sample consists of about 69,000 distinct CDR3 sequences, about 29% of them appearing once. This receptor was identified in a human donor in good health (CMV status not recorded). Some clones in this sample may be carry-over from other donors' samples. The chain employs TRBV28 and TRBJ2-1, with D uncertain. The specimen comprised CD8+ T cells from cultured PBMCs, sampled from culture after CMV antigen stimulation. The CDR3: CASSSIDENEQFF. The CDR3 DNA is TGTGCCAGCAGTTCGATCGACGAGAATGAGCAGTTCTTC.